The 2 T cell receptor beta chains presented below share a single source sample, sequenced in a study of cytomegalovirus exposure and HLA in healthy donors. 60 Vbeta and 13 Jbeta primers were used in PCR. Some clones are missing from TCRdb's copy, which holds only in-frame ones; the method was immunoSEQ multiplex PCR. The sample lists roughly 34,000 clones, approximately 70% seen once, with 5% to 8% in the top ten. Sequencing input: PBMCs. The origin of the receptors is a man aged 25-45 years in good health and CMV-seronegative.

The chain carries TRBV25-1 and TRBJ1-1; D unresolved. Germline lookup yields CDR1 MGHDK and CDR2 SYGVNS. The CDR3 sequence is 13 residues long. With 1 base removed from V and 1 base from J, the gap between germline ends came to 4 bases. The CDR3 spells CASSESQNTEAFF. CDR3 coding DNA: TGTGCCAGCAGTGAATCCCAGAACACTGAAGCTTTCTTT.

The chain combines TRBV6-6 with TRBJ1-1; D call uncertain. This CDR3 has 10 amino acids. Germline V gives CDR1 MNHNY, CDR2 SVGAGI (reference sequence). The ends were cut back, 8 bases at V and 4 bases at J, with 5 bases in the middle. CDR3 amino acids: CASGGTEAFF. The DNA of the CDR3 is TGTGCCAGCGGAGGCACTGAAGCTTTCTTT.